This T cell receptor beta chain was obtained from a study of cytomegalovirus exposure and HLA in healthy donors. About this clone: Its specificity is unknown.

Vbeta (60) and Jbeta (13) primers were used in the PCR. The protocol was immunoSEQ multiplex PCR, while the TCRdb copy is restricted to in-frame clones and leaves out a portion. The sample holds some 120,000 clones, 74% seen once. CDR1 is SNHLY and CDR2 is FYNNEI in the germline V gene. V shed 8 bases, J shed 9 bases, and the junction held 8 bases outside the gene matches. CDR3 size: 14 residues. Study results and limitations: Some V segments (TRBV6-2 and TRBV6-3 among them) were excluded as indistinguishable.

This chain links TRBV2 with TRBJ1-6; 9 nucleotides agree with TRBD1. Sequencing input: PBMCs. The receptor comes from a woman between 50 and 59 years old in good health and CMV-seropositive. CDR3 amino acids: CASGDRVGGSPLHF. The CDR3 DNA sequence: TGTGCCAGCGGGGACAGGGTGGGAGGTTCACCCCTCCACTTT.